One and the same sample provided the 26 T cell receptor beta chains below, sequenced in a study of T cell therapy after organ transplantation (dated by TCRdb to 2018 to 2020). The time point tag for this specimen amounts to: before start of T cell therapy. Library creation used the immunoSEQ multiplex PCR assay. The table comes from immuneACCESS by way of TCRdb, which keeps in-frame sequences with V and J called. Part of the clones is missing from these tables; in studies checked, under half for an unresolved V gene and the rest for unknown reasons. This sample lists about 1,100 clones; 66% were detected once. The ten largest clones take up less than 40% of the sample. These receptors have no known antigen. The starting material was CD8+ T cells from blood, obtained before autologous CMV-specific T cell therapy. The origin of the receptors is a human patient who had received a solid organ transplant and had CMV disease.

The V call is TRBV15, the J call TRBJ1-4; the D gene is possibly TRBD1 (5 bases). CDR1 is LNHNV and CDR2 is YYDKDF in the germline V gene (reference sequence). The V gene lost 0 bases and the J gene lost 1 base, with 9 bases spanning the gap. This CDR3 has 16 amino acids. In nucleotides, the CDR3 is TGTGCCACCAGCAGAGATCTGGGGGGAACTAATGAAAAACTGTTTTTT. Protein sequence: CATSRDLGGTNEKLFF.

The V call is TRBV11-2, the J call TRBJ2-1; unclear D gene. The CDR3 length is 17 residues. Germline loops: CDR1 SGHAT, CDR2 FQNNGV. Trimming pared 1 base from V and 3 bases from J, leaving 16 bases between. As DNA, the CDR3 is TGTGCCAGCAGCTTAGTAGATCGTAACCGAGGCTACAATGAGCAGTTCTTC. Translating gives CASSLVDRNRGYNEQFF.

The J gene is TRBJ2-5, the V gene TRBV11-2, with D tentatively TRBD1 (6 bases). The CDR3 consists of 14 residues. Trimming shortened V by 4 bases and J by 5 bases, and 14 bases separated the two germline ends. Germline CDR1 SGHAT, CDR2 FQNNGV. CDR3 amino acids: CASSSFTGLETQYF. The CDR3 DNA reads TGTGCCAGCAGCTCGTTCACAGGGTTGGAGACCCAGTACTTC.

This clone is termed large. J is TRBJ1-4 and V is TRBV2; possibly TRBD1 for D (6 bases). The V gene lost 2 bases and the J gene lost 4 bases, with 14 bases spanning the gap. This CDR3 is built from 16 residues. Germline V CDR1 and CDR2: SNHLY, FYNNEI. CDR3 DNA: TGTGCCAGCAGTGAATCTATGGGACACGGTAATGAAAAACTGTTTTTT. It codes for CASSESMGHGNEKLFF. The full variable domain, completed using reference TRBV2 and TRBJ1-4, is EPEVTQTPSHQVTQMGQEVILRCVPISNHLYFYWYRQILGQKVEFLVSFYNNEISEKSEIFDDQFSVERPDGSNFTLKIRSTKLEDSAMYFCASSESMGHGNEKLFFGSGTQLSVL.

On this clone: Other DNA sequences within the sample encode an identical CDR3. This chain links TRBV4-3 with TRBJ1-1; 7 bases align to TRBD1. CDR1 and CDR2 from the germline V gene are LGHNA and YSLEER. The J segment lost 0 bases and the V segment lost 1 base, leaving 2 bases of the junction unmatched. CDR3 length: 15 amino acids. CDR3 region: CASSQGGQMNTEAFF. CDR3 nucleotide sequence: TGCGCCAGCAGCCAAGGGGGACAGATGAACACTGAAGCTTTCTTT.

The chain is built from TRBV27 and TRBJ2-5; possibly TRBD1 for D (7 bases). The V gene lost 5 bases and the J gene lost 4 bases, with 17 bases spanning the gap. Germline values: CDR1 MNHEY, CDR2 SMNVEV (reference sequence). The CDR3 is 15 residues long. Here the CDR3 reads CASSRQEGAGETQYF. The CDR3 nucleotides read TGTGCCAGCAGTCGCCAGGAGGGGGCAGGAGAGACCCAGTACTTC.

The CDR3 coding sequence is TGTGCCAGCAGCTTAGGAGGCGCAGACTCCTACGAGCAGTACTTC. Its protein product is CASSLGGADSYEQYF. The chain recombines TRBV7-9 with TRBJ2-7; the D is unclear. The CDR3 has 15 amino acids. The germline CDR1 and CDR2 sequences are SEHNR and FQNEAQ (reference sequence). V was shortened by 1 base and J by 0 bases, with 10 bases between the two germline ends.

This rearrangement joins TRBV27 to TRBJ2-5; D not certain. V lost 1 base to trimming and J lost 1 base, with 4 bases between them. The CDR3 is made up of 13 amino acids. Germline CDR1 is MNHEY and CDR2 is SMNVEV (reference sequence). The CDR3 nucleotides are TGTGCCAGCAGTTTATATACCCAAGAGACCCAGTACTTC. Its translation is CASSLYTQETQYF.

The rearrangement uses TRBV9 and TRBJ2-2, with D perhaps TRBD2 (6 bases). Trimming took off 5 bases at V and 4 bases at J, with 15 bases between the two ends. The germline CDR1 and CDR2 sequences are SGDLS and YYNGEE. This CDR3 region has 15 residues. CDR3 in DNA: TGTGCCAGCAGTGAAACTAGCCTAGGCACCGGGGAGCTGTTTTTT. Translating gives CASSETSLGTGELFF.

The genes are TRBV7-8 and TRBJ2-5; D is uncertain. From germline, CDR1 is SGHVS and CDR2 FQNEAQ. V lost 3 bases and J lost 4, with 27 bases in between. CDR3 length: 19 amino acids. CDR3 nucleotide sequence: TGTGCCAGCAGCTTTACGATCACCAGTACCAACCTCTTGAGAGAGACCCAGTACTTC. It encodes CASSFTITSTNLLRETQYF.

V and J are TRBV4-1 and TRBJ1-1; the D gene is possibly TRBD1 (6 bases). From germline, CDR1 is MGHRA and CDR2 YSYEKL. Trimming pared 3 bases from V and 0 bases from J, leaving 17 bases between. The CDR3 totals 17 residues. The CDR3: CASSQDPPGHMNTEAFF. The CDR3 nucleotides read TGCGCCAGCAGCCAGGATCCGCCGGGACATATGAACACTGAAGCTTTCTTT.

The chain links TRBV7-6 to TRBJ2-2; D is possibly TRBD1 (6 bases). Germline V lookup: CDR1 SGHVS, CDR2 FNYEAQ. V shed 6 bases and J shed 5 bases, with 22 bases lying between them. The CDR3 totals 17 residues. The CDR3 region has the DNA TGTGCCAGCAGTCCAGATGTAGGCAGGGGTTTTACCGGGGAGCTGTTTTTT. It is translated as CASSPDVGRGFTGELFF.

This chain joins TRBV13 and TRBJ2-3, with TRBD2 identical over 15 bases. There are 19 residues in the CDR3. Germline V lookup: CDR1 PRHDT, CDR2 FYEKMQ (reference sequence). Trimming took 2 bases from V and 3 from J; bases not matched to a gene: 9. In DNA form, the CDR3 reads TGTGCCAGCAGCTTAAGGGCCGGGACTAGCGGGAGGTGGACAGATACGCAGTATTTT. Its translation is CASSLRAGTSGRWTDTQYF.

This clone came up a few times. Different DNA sequences within this sample yield the same CDR3. This chain uses TRBV4-3 with TRBJ1-1; possible D gene TRBD1, 6 bases. V lost 1 base and J lost 0, with 9 bases in between. This CDR3 has 15 amino acids. Germline CDR1 and CDR2: LGHNA and YSLEER. The CDR3 sequence: CASSQGGQMNTEAFF. The CDR3 DNA is TGCGCCAGCAGCCAAGGCGGACAGATGAACACTGAAGCTTTCTTT.

The chain links TRBV5-5 to TRBJ2-2; D gene ambiguous. V lost 1 base to trimming and J lost 0 bases, with 4 bases between them. CDR1 and CDR2 (germline): SGHKS, YYEKEE (reference sequence). The CDR3 consists of 14 residues. This CDR3 reads CASSLIANTGELFF. The CDR3 coding sequence is TGTGCCAGCAGCTTGATAGCGAACACCGGGGAGCTGTTTTTT.

This clone was counted a few times. The J gene is TRBJ1-2, the V gene TRBV2; D is ambiguous. Trimming took off 3 bases at V and 4 bases at J, with 6 bases between the two ends. The CDR3 totals 12 residues. Germline CDR1 and CDR2: SNHLY and FYNNEI. CDR3 nucleotides: TGTGCCAGCAGTGATATAGGCTATGGCTACACCTTC. Protein sequence: CASSDIGYGYTF.

This clone was observed a single time. This sequence joins TRBV15 and TRBJ1-4, with TRBD1 matching over 7 bases. The germline V gene encodes CDR1 LNHNV and CDR2 YYDKDF (reference sequence). This CDR3 contains 16 residues. V was pared by 2 bases and J by 4 bases, with 7 bases of the junction left unmatched. CDR3 amino acids: CATSRTTGVLNEKLFF. CDR3 nucleotides: TGTGCCACCAGCAGAACTACAGGGGTCCTTAATGAAAAACTGTTTTTT.

This rearrangement joins TRBV7-9 to TRBJ2-3; TRBD1 aligns across 8 bases. Germline CDR1 and CDR2: SEHNR and FQNEAQ (reference sequence). V dropped 5 bases and J dropped 2; count of bases not matched to a gene: 9. This CDR3 spans 16 amino acids. CDR3 in DNA: TGTGCCAGCAGCACCTTGAGGACAGGGCACACAGATACGCAGTATTTT. As protein: CASSTLRTGHTDTQYF.

This clone is categorized as large (0.1 to 1%). This sequence joins TRBV27 and TRBJ2-7; D might be TRBD2 (5 bases). CDR3 length: 14 residues. V was shortened by 2 bases and J by 5 bases, with 13 bases between the two germline ends. Germline CDR1 reads MNHEY; CDR2 reads SMNVEV (reference sequence). This CDR3 reads CASSLGADPHEQYF. The CDR3 region has the DNA TGTGCCAGCAGTTTAGGAGCGGACCCTCACGAGCAGTACTTC.

The chain recombines TRBV30 with TRBJ2-6, with 10 positions matching TRBD1. From germline, CDR1 is GTSNPN and CDR2 SVGIG (reference sequence). The length of the CDR3 is 17 residues. V was clipped by 0 bases and J by 3 bases; unmatched bases: 5. CDR3 sequence (DNA): TGTGCCTGGAGTGTACAGGACAGGGGGAATGGGGCCAACGTCCTGACTTTC. This sequence encodes CAWSVQDRGNGANVLTF.

This chain uses TRBV5-4 with TRBJ2-7; D gene uncertain. This CDR3 has 11 residues. Germline CDR1 is SGHNT and CDR2 is YYREEE (reference sequence). Trimming stripped 2 bases from V and 5 bases from J, with 5 bases between. This CDR3 is CASSLDNEQYF. The CDR3 bases are TGTGCCAGCAGCTTAGATAACGAGCAGTACTTC.

The chain recombines TRBV27 with TRBJ2-7; no reliable D call. The CDR3 covers 11 residues. Germline V gene data show CDR1 as MNHEY and CDR2 as SMNVEV (reference sequence). V lost 2 bases and J 6 bases, leaving 5 bases between the germline ends. CDR3 DNA: TGTGCCAGCAGTTTAGTAGGCGAGCAGTACTTC. This codes for CASSLVGEQYF.

The genes are TRBV10-3 and TRBJ1-6; 7 bases fit TRBD1. With V trimmed by 4 bases and J by 3 bases, 9 bases remained unmatched. The CDR3 loop spans 17 amino acids. Per germline, CDR1 ENHRY and CDR2 SYGVKD. The CDR3 spells CAISAQDRELYNSPLHF. The CDR3, as DNA: TGTGCCATCAGTGCCCAAGACAGGGAACTCTATAATTCACCCCTCCACTTT.

V is TRBV27 and J is TRBJ2-7, with 10 bases matching TRBD1. The junction had 8 bases not matched to a gene; V was cut back by 6 bases and J by 6 bases. Per the germline V gene, CDR1 is MNHEY and CDR2 is SMNVEV (reference sequence). This CDR3 has 14 amino acids. CDR3 nucleotides: TGTGCCAGCAGATCCGGGACAGGGGTGACCGAGCAGTACTTC. Encoded protein: CASRSGTGVTEQYF.

The chain carries TRBV28 and TRBJ2-1; no reliable D call. The germline V and J ends were trimmed by 6 bases and 8 bases, with 17 bases remaining between them. From germline, CDR1 is MDHEN and CDR2 SYDVKM. CDR3 size: 14 residues. The CDR3 loop is CASSPDLAGDEQFF. The CDR3 coding sequence is TGTGCCAGCAGCCCGGATTTAGCAGGCGATGAGCAGTTCTTC. Variable domain in full (rest from reference TRBV28 and TRBJ2-1): DVKVTQSSRYLVKRTGEKVFLECVQDMDHENMFWYRQDPGLGLRLIYFSYDVKMKEKGDIPEGYSVSREKKERFSLILESASTNQTSMYLCASSPDLAGDEQFFGPGTRLTVL.

This clone has only a few counts. This chain links TRBV4-1 with TRBJ2-7; 12 nucleotides align to TRBD1. There are 15 residues in the CDR3. Germline assignment: CDR1 MGHRA and CDR2 YSYEKL. V was pared by 4 bases and J by 4 bases, with 5 bases of the junction left unmatched. This CDR3 reads CASSPTGQGAYEQYF. The DNA for the CDR3 is TGCGCCAGCAGCCCCACGGGACAGGGGGCTTACGAGCAGTACTTC.